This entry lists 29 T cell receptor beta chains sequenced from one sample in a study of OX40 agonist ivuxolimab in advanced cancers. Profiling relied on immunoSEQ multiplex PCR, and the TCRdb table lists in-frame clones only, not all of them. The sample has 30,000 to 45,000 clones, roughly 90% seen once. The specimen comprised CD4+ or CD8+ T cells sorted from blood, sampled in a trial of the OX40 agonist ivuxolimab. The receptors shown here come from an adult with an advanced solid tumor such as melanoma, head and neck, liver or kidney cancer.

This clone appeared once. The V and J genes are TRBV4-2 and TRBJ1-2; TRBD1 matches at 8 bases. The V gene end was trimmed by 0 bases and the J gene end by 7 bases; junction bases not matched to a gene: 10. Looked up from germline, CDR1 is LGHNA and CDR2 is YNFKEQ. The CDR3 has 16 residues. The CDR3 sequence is CASSQDVDRVWGGYTF. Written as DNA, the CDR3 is TGTGCCAGCAGCCAAGATGTGGACAGGGTCTGGGGTGGCTACACCTTC.

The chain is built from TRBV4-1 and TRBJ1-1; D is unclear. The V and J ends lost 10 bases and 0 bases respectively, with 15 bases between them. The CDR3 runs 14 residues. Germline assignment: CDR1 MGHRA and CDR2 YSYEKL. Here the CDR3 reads CATRTAVMNTEAFF. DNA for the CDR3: TGCGCCACCAGGACGGCTGTTATGAACACTGAAGCTTTCTTT.

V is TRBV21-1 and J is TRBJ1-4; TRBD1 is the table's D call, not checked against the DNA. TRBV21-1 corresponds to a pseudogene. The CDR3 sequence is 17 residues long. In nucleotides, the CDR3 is TGTGCCAGCAGCAACTCCGACAGGTTTGCAACTAATGAAAAACTGTTTTTT. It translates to CASSNSDRFATNEKLFF.

The CDR3 reads CAWTPPGSELYNEQFF. The CDR3 DNA follows: TGTGCCTGGACCCCCCCTGGTAGCGAGCTTTACAATGAGCAGTTCTTC. The J gene is TRBJ2-1, the V gene TRBV30; D is perhaps TRBD2 (5 bases). The germline V and J ends were trimmed by 4 bases and 4 bases, with 20 bases remaining between them. Germline loops: CDR1 GTSNPN, CDR2 SVGIG (reference sequence). The CDR3 has 16 amino acids.

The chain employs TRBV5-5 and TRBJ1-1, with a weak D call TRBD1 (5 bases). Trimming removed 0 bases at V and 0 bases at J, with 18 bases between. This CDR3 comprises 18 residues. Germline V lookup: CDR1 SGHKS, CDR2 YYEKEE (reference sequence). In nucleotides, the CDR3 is TGTGCCAGCAGCTTGGTAGTTAGTCTAGGACACTTGAACACTGAAGCTTTCTTT. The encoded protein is CASSLVVSLGHLNTEAFF.

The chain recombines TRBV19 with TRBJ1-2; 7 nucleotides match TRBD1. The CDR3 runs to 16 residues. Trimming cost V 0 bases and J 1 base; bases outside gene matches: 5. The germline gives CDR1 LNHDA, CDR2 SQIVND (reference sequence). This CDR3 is CASSIEWTGFNYGYTF. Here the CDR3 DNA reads TGTGCCAGTAGTATAGAATGGACAGGATTTAACTATGGCTACACCTTC.

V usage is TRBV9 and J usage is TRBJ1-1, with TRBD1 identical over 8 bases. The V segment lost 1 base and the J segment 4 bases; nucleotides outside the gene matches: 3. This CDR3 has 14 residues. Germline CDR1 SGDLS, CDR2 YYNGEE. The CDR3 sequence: CASSVQGAGTEAFF. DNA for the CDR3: TGTGCCAGCAGCGTACAGGGGGCTGGCACTGAAGCTTTCTTT.

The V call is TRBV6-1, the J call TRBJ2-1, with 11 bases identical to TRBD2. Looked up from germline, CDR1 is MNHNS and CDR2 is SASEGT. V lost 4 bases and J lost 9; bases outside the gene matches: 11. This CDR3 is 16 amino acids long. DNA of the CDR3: TGTGCCAGCAGTGCTAGCGGGGGGTCCCCGGGTAGTGAGCAGTTCTTC. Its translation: CASSASGGSPGSEQFF.

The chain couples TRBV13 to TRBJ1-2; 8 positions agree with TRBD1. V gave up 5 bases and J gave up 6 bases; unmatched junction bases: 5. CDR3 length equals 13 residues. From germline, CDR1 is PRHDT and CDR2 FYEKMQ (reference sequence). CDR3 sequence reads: CASSVQGADGYTF. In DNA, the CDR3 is TGTGCCAGCAGCGTTCAGGGGGCGGATGGCTACACCTTC. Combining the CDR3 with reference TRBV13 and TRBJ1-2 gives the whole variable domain AAGVIQSPRHLIKEKRETATLKCYPIPRHDTVYWYQQGPGQDPQFLISFYEKMQSDKGSIPDRFSAQQFSDYHSELNMSSLELGDSALYFCASSVQGADGYTFGSGTRLTVV.

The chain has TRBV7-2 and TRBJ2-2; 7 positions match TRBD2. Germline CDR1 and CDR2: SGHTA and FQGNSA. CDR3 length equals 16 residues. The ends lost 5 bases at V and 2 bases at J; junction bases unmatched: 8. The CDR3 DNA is TGTGCCAGCAGCCCCACTAGCGCGGCAAACACCGGGGAGCTGTTTTTT. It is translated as CASSPTSAANTGELFF.

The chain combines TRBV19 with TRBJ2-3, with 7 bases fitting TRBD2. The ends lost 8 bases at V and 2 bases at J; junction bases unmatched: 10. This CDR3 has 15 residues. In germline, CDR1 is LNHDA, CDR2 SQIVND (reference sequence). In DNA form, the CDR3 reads TGTGCCAGTTCTCCCGGGACTACGGACACAGATACGCAGTATTTT. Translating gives CASSPGTTDTDTQYF. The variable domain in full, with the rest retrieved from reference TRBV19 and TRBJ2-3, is DGGITQSPKYLFRKEGQNVTLSCEQNLNHDAMYWYRQDPGQGLRLIYYSQIVNDFQKGDIAEGYSVSREKKESFPLTVTSAQKNPTAFYLCASSPGTTDTDTQYFGPGTRLTVL.

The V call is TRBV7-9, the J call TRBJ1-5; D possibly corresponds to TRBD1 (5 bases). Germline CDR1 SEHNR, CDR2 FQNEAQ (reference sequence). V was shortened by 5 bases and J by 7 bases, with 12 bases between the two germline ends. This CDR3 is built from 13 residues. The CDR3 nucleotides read TGTGCCAGCAGCCCTGGACGGGGGCAGCCCCAGCATTTT. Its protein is CASSPGRGQPQHF.

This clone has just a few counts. CDR3 DNA: TGTGCCAGCAGCCAACCCGGGACACGAACCTACGAGCAGTACTTC. Its translation: CASSQPGTRTYEQYF. The gene calls are TRBV6-1 and TRBJ2-7, with a possible D match to TRBD1 (6 bases). The germline gives CDR1 MNHNS, CDR2 SASEGT. The V end lost 6 bases, the J end lost 2 bases, and 17 bases lay between the germline ends. CDR3 length: 15 residues.

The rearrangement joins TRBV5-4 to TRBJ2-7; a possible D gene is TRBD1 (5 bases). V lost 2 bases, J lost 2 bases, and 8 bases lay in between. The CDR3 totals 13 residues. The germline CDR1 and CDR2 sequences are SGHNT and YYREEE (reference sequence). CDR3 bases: TGTGCCAGCAGCTTTCAGGGTACCTACGAGCAGTACTTC. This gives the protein CASSFQGTYEQYF. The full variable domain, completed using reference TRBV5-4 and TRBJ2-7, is ETGVTQSPTHLIKTRGQQVTLRCSSQSGHNTVSWYQQALGQGPQFIFQYYREEENGRGNFPPRFSGLQFPNYSSELNVNALELDDSALYLCASSFQGTYEQYFGPGTRLTVT.

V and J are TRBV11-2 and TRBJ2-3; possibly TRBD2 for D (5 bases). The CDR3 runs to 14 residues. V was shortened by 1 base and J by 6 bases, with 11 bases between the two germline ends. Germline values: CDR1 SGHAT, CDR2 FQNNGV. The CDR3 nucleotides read TGTGCCAGCAGCTTAGTGGGGAGCTATGATACGCAGTATTTT. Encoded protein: CASSLVGSYDTQYF.

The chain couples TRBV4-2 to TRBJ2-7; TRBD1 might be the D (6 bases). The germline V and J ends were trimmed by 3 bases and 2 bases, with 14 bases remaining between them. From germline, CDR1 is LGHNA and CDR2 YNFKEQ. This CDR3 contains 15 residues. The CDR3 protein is CASSHSEDRAYEQYF. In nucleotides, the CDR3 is TGTGCCAGCAGCCACTCTGAGGACAGAGCCTACGAGCAGTACTTC.

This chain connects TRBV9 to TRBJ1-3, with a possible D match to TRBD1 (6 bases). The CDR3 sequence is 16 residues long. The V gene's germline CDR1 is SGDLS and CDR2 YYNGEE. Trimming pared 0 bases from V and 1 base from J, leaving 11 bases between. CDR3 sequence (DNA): TGTGCCAGCAGCGTAGATAACAGGGCATCTGGAAACACCATATATTTT. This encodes CASSVDNRASGNTIYF.

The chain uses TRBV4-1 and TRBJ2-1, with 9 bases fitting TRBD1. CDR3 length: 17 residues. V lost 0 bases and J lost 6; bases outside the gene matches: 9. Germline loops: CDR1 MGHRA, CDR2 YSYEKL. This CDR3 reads CASSQDPLTGGVNEQFF. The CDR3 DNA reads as TGCGCCAGCAGCCAAGATCCACTGACAGGGGGGGTCAATGAGCAGTTCTTC.

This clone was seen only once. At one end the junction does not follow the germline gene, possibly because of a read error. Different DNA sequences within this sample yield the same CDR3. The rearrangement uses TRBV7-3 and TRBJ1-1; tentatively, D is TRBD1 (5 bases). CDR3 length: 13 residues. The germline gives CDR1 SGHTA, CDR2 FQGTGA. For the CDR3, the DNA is TGTGCCAGCAGCCCCGGGGGAAGTTATGAAGCCTTCTTT. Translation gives CASSPGGSYEAFF.

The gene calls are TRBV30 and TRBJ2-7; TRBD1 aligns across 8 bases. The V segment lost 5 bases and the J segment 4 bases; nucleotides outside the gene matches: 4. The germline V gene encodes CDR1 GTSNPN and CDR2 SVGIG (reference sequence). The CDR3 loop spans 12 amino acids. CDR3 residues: CAWGGQGYEQYF. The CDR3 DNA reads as TGTGCCTGGGGTGGACAGGGTTACGAGCAGTACTTC.

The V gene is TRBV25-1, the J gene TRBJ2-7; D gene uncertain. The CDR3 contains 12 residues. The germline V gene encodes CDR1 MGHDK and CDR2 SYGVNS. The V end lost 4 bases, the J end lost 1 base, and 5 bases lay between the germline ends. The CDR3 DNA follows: TGTGCCAGCAGTGGCAATTCCTACGAGCAGTACTTC. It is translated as CASSGNSYEQYF.

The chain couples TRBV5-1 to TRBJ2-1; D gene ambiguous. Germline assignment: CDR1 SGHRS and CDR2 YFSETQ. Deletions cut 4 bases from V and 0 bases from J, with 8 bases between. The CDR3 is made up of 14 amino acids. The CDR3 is CASSERSSYNEQFF. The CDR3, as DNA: TGCGCCAGCAGCGAACGGAGCTCCTACAATGAGCAGTTCTTC. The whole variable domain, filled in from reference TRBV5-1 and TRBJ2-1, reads KAGVTQTPRYLIKTRGQQVTLSCSPISGHRSVSWYQQTPGQGLQFLFEYFSETQRNKGNFPGRFSGRQFSNSRSEMNVSTLELGDSALYLCASSERSSYNEQFFGPGTRLTVL.

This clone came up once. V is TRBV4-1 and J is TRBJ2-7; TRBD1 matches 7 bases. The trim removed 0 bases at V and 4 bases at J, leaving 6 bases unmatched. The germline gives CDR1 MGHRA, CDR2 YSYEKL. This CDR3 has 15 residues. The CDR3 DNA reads TGCGCCAGCAGCCAAGAGAGGGGGCGAGCATACGAGCAGTACTTC. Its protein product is CASSQERGRAYEQYF.

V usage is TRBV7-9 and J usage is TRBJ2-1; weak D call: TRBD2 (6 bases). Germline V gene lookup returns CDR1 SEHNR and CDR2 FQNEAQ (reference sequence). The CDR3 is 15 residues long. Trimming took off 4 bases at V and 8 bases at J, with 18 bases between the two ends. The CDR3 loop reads CASSWTKRIFDEQFF. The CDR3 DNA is TGTGCCAGCAGCTGGACTAAACGGATTTTCGATGAGCAGTTCTTC.

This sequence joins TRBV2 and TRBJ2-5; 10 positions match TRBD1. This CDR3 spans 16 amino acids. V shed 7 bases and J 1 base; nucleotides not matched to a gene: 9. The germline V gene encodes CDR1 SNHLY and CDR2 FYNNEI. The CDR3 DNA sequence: TGTGCCAGCACTAGCCGGACAGGGGGGATCCAAGAGACCCAGTACTTC. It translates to CASTSRTGGIQETQYF.

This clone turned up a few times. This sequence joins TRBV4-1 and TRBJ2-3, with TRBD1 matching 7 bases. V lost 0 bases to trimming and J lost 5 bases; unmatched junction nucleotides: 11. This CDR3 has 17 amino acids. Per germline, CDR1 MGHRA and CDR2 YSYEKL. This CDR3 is CASSQETGRGRRDTQYF. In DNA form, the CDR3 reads TGCGCCAGCAGCCAAGAGACCGGCAGGGGGAGAAGAGATACGCAGTATTTT.

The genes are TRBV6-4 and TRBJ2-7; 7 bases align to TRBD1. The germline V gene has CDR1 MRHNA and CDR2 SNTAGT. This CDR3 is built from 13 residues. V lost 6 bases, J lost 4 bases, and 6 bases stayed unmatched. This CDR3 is CASSPRQGYEQYF. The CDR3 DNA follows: TGTGCCAGCAGCCCTAGACAGGGATACGAGCAGTACTTC.

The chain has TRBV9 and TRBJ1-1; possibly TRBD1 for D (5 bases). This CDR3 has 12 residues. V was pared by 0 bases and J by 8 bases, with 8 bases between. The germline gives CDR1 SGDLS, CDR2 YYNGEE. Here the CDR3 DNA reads TGTGCCAGCAGCGTAGGGTCAGGGGAAGCTTTCTTT. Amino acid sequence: CASSVGSGEAFF.

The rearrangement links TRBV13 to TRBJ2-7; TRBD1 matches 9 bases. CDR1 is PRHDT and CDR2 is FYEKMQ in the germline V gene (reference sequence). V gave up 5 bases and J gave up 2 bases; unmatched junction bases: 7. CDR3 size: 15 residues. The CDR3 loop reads CASSSRDRVPYEQYF. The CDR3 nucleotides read TGTGCCAGCAGCAGCCGGGACAGGGTCCCCTACGAGCAGTACTTC.